The 25 T cell receptor beta chains below were found in one sample sequenced in a study of technical replicates of blood from a few donors. The assay was immunoSEQ multiplex PCR, and TCRdb's table has in-frame clones only and misses some. Seen here are around 50,000 clones, more than 85% observed once, and the top ten hold 3.5% to 4.5%. The specimen sequenced was PBMCs. The receptors shown here come from a human donor in good health. Some clones in this sample may be carry-over from other donors' samples.

Points on this clone: This same CDR3 is encoded by further DNA sequences in the sample. The chain is built from TRBV5-1 and TRBJ2-5, with TRBD2 matching 13 bases. Germline CDR1 reads SGHRS; CDR2 reads YFSETQ. The V and J ends lost 1 base and 2 bases, in that order; junction bases with no gene match: 5. The CDR3 runs to 17 residues. CDR3 sequence (DNA): TGCGCCAGCAGCTTGACTAGCGGGGGGGCGCGGCAAGAGACCCAGTACTTC. Protein product: CASSLTSGGARQETQYF.

This clone was found a few times. The chain uses TRBV7-3 and TRBJ2-3; 10 nucleotides line up with TRBD2. The CDR3 contains 15 residues. Germline CDR1 reads SGHTA; CDR2 reads FQGTGA. V lost 5 bases and J lost 5; bases outside the gene matches: 7. CDR3 in DNA: TGTGCCAGCAGCCATAGAAGCGGGAGGGGAGATACGCAGTATTTT. This sequence encodes CASSHRSGRGDTQYF.

The rearrangement uses TRBV30 and TRBJ1-2; D is unclear. Per the germline V gene, CDR1 is GTSNPN and CDR2 is SVGIG (reference sequence). This CDR3 spans 12 amino acids. The V and J ends lost 3 bases and 8 bases respectively, with 13 bases between them. The CDR3 region is CAWRGRANGYTF. The CDR3 DNA reads as TGTGCCTGGAGGGGGAGGGCCAACGGCTACACCTTC. Supplemented by reference TRBV30 and TRBJ1-2, the full variable domain reads SQTIHQWPATLVQPVGSPLSLECTVEGTSNPNLYWYRQAAGRGLQLLFYSVGIGQISSEVPQNLSASRPQDRQFILSSKKLLLSDSGFYLCAWRGRANGYTFGSGTRLTVV.

The J gene is TRBJ2-5, the V gene TRBV4-3; 11 positions agree with TRBD2. V lost 2 bases to trimming and J lost 3 bases; unmatched junction nucleotides: 11. Germline CDR1 reads LGHNA; CDR2 reads YSLEER. The CDR3 is made up of 18 amino acids. The CDR3 DNA is TGCGCCAGCAGCCAAACTACCTCCGGGACTAGCGGAAAAGAGACCCAGTACTTC. Translating gives CASSQTTSGTSGKETQYF.

The rearrangement links TRBV4-1 to TRBJ2-2; 11 bases are a match to TRBD2. Germline loops: CDR1 MGHRA, CDR2 YSYEKL. This CDR3 spans 19 amino acids. J gave up 6 bases and V 0 bases, and 12 bases lay outside the gene matches. The CDR3 is CASSQDWRLAGLGAGELFF. The CDR3 DNA sequence: TGCGCCAGCAGCCAAGATTGGAGACTAGCGGGGCTGGGAGCCGGGGAGCTGTTTTTT.

This rearrangement joins TRBV5-1 to TRBJ2-5, with D tentatively TRBD1 (5 bases). CDR1 and CDR2 from the germline V gene are SGHRS and YFSETQ. This CDR3 is 15 amino acids long. V lost 0 bases and J 1 base, leaving 10 bases between the germline ends. As DNA, the CDR3 is TGCGCCAGCAGCTTGGGGCCAGGGTCCCAAGAGACCCAGTACTTC. Its translation is CASSLGPGSQETQYF.

This clone was detected once. The V gene is TRBV19, the J gene TRBJ2-3, with 7 bases that match TRBD1. Germline CDR1 LNHDA, CDR2 SQIVND (reference sequence). V lost 6 bases to trimming and J lost 2 bases; unmatched junction nucleotides: 11. CDR3 size: 16 residues. The CDR3 bases are TGTGCCAGTAGACCACAGGGGACCAACCCCACAGATACGCAGTATTTT. Amino acids: CASRPQGTNPTDTQYF.

The chain employs TRBV30 and TRBJ2-5; tentatively, D is TRBD2 (6 bases). The CDR3 length is 12 residues. Trimming left V 0 bases short and J 5 bases short, with 7 bases between. Germline-derived CDR1 and CDR2 are GTSNPN and SVGIG (reference sequence). This CDR3 reads CAWSVGLETQYF. The CDR3 DNA reads TGTGCCTGGAGTGTGGGACTTGAGACCCAGTACTTC.

This sequence joins TRBV7-9 and TRBJ1-2, with D hard to call. The CDR3 loop spans 12 amino acids. V was trimmed by 0 bases and J by 8 bases, leaving 7 bases between them. Per the germline V gene, CDR1 is SEHNR and CDR2 is FQNEAQ (reference sequence). CDR3 amino acids: CASSLAALGYTF. The CDR3 coding sequence is TGTGCCAGCAGCTTAGCAGCCTTAGGCTACACCTTC.

The chain is built from TRBV6-1 and TRBJ1-2; 7 nucleotides line up with TRBD1. With 1 base clipped from V and 7 bases from J, the junction kept 9 bases outside the gene matches. The CDR3 loop spans 15 amino acids. Per germline, CDR1 MNHNS and CDR2 SASEGT. The CDR3 loop reads CASSEVGTESFGYTF. For the CDR3, the DNA is TGTGCCAGCAGTGAAGTGGGGACAGAAAGTTTTGGCTACACCTTC.

V usage is TRBV30 and J usage is TRBJ2-4; TRBD1 might be the D (6 bases). V shed 4 bases and J shed 1 base, with 14 bases lying between them. CDR3 length: 15 amino acids. Looked up from germline, CDR1 is GTSNPN and CDR2 is SVGIG (reference sequence). CDR3 loop: CAWKNTGYAKNIQYF. The DNA of the CDR3 is TGTGCCTGGAAAAATACAGGGTACGCCAAAAACATTCAGTACTTC.

This chain connects TRBV5-1 to TRBJ1-5, with D maybe TRBD1 (5 bases). Germline V gene sequence: CDR1 SGHRS, CDR2 YFSETQ. Trimming took off 3 bases at V and 4 bases at J, with 17 bases between the two ends. The CDR3 is 16 residues long. Here the CDR3 reads CASSSRGMEGNQPQHF. The CDR3 DNA reads TGCGCCAGCAGCTCCCGCGGGATGGAGGGGAATCAGCCCCAGCATTTT. The full variable domain, in which reference TRBV5-1 and TRBJ1-5 provide the parts outside the CDR3, is KAGVTQTPRYLIKTRGQQVTLSCSPISGHRSVSWYQQTPGQGLQFLFEYFSETQRNKGNFPGRFSGRQFSNSRSEMNVSTLELGDSALYLCASSSRGMEGNQPQHFGDGTRLSIL.

The chain recombines TRBV30 with TRBJ2-5; D is perhaps TRBD1 (7 bases). Trimming pared 5 bases from V and 4 bases from J, leaving 14 bases between. Germline V gene data show CDR1 as GTSNPN and CDR2 as SVGIG (reference sequence). CDR3 length: 13 amino acids. The CDR3 region has the DNA TGTGCCTGGTCCAGGGGGGAGCCAGAGACCCAGTACTTC. It specifies CAWSRGEPETQYF.

The chain is built from TRBV11-1 and TRBJ2-7; the match to TRBD1 covers 8 bases. Germline assignment: CDR1 SGHAT and CDR2 FQDESV (reference sequence). The CDR3 extends over 17 amino acids. Trimming at V came to 5 bases and at J to 0 bases, leaving 12 bases not matched to a gene. For the CDR3, the DNA is TGTGCCAGCAGCGCAGGGGAGCTGGGACAGGCCTCCTACGAGCAGTACTTC. This codes for CASSAGELGQASYEQYF.

The chain is built from TRBV5-1 and TRBJ2-1, with a weak D call TRBD2 (5 bases). The CDR3 length is 16 residues. Germline CDR1 and CDR2: SGHRS and YFSETQ. The V and J ends lost 1 base and 7 bases respectively, with 18 bases between them. The CDR3 reads CASSLSSSQTGNEQFF. CDR3 in DNA: TGCGCCAGCAGCTTGTCTAGCTCCCAAACGGGTAATGAGCAGTTCTTC.

This chain uses TRBV30 with TRBJ2-1, with TRBD1 matching 10 bases. The CDR3 has 14 amino acids. CDR1 and CDR2 from the germline V gene are GTSNPN and SVGIG (reference sequence). The V gene end was trimmed by 3 bases and the J gene end by 6 bases; junction bases not matched to a gene: 5. The CDR3 protein is CAWSPGTGVNEQFF. CDR3 coding DNA: TGTGCCTGGAGCCCCGGGACAGGGGTCAATGAGCAGTTCTTC.

The gene calls are TRBV5-6 and TRBJ1-4; the D gene is possibly TRBD1 (6 bases). The CDR3 consists of 16 residues. Trimming cost V 2 bases and J 8 bases, with 19 bases left between them. Looked up from germline, CDR1 is SGHDT and CDR2 is YYEEEE. CDR3 sequence: CASSFPGTQRGEKLFF. The CDR3 DNA is TGTGCCAGCAGCTTCCCAGGGACACAGAGAGGAGAAAAACTGTTTTTT.

CDR3 region: CASSLWGGGSSYEQYF. The CDR3 coding sequence is TGTGCCAGCAGTTTATGGGGCGGCGGGAGCAGCTACGAGCAGTACTTC. The chain has TRBV27 and TRBJ2-7; TRBD2 aligns across 7 bases. From germline, CDR1 is MNHEY and CDR2 SMNVEV (reference sequence). The CDR3 consists of 16 residues. Trimming removed 1 base from V and 3 bases from J; junction bases left unmatched: 9.

The rearrangement links TRBV10-3 to TRBJ2-7; a weak D match, TRBD2 (6 bases). Per the germline V gene, CDR1 is ENHRY and CDR2 is SYGVKD. CDR3 length: 12 residues. The ends were cut back, 5 bases at V and 9 bases at J, with 14 bases in the middle. CDR3 loop: CAISTRDSGQYF. CDR3 nucleotides: TGTGCCATCAGTACCCGGGACTCTGGGCAGTACTTC.

Only one count was recorded for this clone. V usage is TRBV28 and J usage is TRBJ2-7, with 9 bases lining up with TRBD1. CDR1 is MDHEN and CDR2 is SYDVKM in the germline V gene. The CDR3 spans 14 residues. J lost 3 bases, V lost 6 bases, and 6 bases had no gene match. The CDR3 DNA is TGTGCCAGCAGCGCGGGACAGGGAGTCTACGAGCAGTACTTC. This codes for CASSAGQGVYEQYF.

Only one count was recorded for this clone. The chain uses TRBV11-3 and TRBJ2-2; D might be TRBD1 (5 bases). The CDR3 covers 16 residues. Trimming shortened V by 4 bases and J by 4 bases, and 16 bases separated the two germline ends. CDR1 is SGHNT, CDR2 YENEEA, per germline. CDR3: CASSYRQSRGTGELFF. The CDR3 nucleotides read TGTGCCAGCAGCTATCGACAGTCGCGAGGCACCGGGGAGCTGTTTTTT.

The chain carries TRBV13 and TRBJ2-3; 10 bases are a match to TRBD2. Losses at the gene ends were 4 bases for V and 6 bases for J; bases not matched to a gene: 13. CDR1 PRHDT and CDR2 FYEKMQ come from the germline V gene (reference sequence). This CDR3 comprises 17 residues. The CDR3 DNA sequence: TGTGCCAGCAGCTCCCTCCGCGCTAGCGGGGGTGGTGATACGCAGTATTTT. Its protein is CASSSLRASGGGDTQYF. The complete variable domain, with remaining parts taken from reference TRBV13 and TRBJ2-3, reads AAGVIQSPRHLIKEKRETATLKCYPIPRHDTVYWYQQGPGQDPQFLISFYEKMQSDKGSIPDRFSAQQFSDYHSELNMSSLELGDSALYFCASSSLRASGGGDTQYFGPGTRLTVL.

This clone was recorded a few times. The V and J genes are TRBV7-3 and TRBJ2-7, with 8 bases matching TRBD2. This CDR3 region has 16 residues. V was clipped by 5 bases and J by 4 bases; unmatched bases: 13. Per the germline V gene, CDR1 is SGHTA and CDR2 is FQGTGA. The CDR3 here is CASSPAGRGGQYEQYF. Here the CDR3 DNA reads TGTGCCAGCAGCCCTGCCGGTCGCGGGGGGCAATACGAGCAGTACTTC.

This clone was observed once. The V gene is TRBV5-1, the J gene TRBJ2-5, with D unresolved. The V gene's germline CDR1 is SGHRS and CDR2 YFSETQ. The CDR3 length is 13 residues. Trimming took 0 bases from V and 3 from J, leaving 6 bases between them. CDR3 protein: CASSLGPKETQYF. In nucleotides, the CDR3 is TGCGCCAGCAGCTTGGGGCCAAAAGAGACCCAGTACTTC. The complete variable domain, with remaining parts taken from reference TRBV5-1 and TRBJ2-5, reads KAGVTQTPRYLIKTRGQQVTLSCSPISGHRSVSWYQQTPGQGLQFLFEYFSETQRNKGNFPGRFSGRQFSNSRSEMNVSTLELGDSALYLCASSLGPKETQYFGPGTRLLVL.

The genes are TRBV7-9 and TRBJ2-7, with 12 bases fitting TRBD2. This CDR3 comprises 12 residues. V lost 3 bases and J lost 11; bases outside the gene matches: 2. CDR1 SEHNR and CDR2 FQNEAQ come from the germline V gene (reference sequence). In DNA, the CDR3 is TGTGCCAGCAGCTTGACTAGCGGGAGCAAGTACTTC. Protein: CASSLTSGSKYF. The whole variable domain, remainder taken from reference TRBV7-9 and TRBJ2-7, is DTGVSQNPRHKITKRGQNVTFRCDPISEHNRLYWYRQTLGQGPEFLTYFQNEAQLEKSRLLSDRFSAERPKGSFSTLEIQRTEQGDSAMYLCASSLTSGSKYFGPGTRLTVT.